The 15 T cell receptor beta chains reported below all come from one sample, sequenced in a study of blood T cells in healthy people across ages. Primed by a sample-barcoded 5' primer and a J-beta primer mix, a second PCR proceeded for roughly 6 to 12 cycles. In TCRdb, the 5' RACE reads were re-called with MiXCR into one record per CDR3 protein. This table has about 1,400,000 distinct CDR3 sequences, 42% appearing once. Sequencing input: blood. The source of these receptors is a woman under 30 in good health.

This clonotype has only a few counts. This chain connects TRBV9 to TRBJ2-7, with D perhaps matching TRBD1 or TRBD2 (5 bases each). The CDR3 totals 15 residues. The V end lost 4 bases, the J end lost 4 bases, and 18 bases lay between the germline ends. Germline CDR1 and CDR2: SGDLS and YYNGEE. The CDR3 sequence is CASSPTGTLNYEQYF. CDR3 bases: TGTGCCAGCAGCCCGACGGGGACCCTGAATTACGAGCAGTACTTC.

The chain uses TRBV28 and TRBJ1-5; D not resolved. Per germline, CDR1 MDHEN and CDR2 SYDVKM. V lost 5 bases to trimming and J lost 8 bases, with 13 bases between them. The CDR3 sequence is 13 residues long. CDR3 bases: TGTGCCAGCAGTCCCCCTATGTTTGAGCCCCAGCATTTT. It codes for CASSPPMFEPQHF. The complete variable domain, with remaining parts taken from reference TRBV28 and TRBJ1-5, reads DVKVTQSSRYLVKRTGEKVFLECVQDMDHENMFWYRQDPGLGLRLIYFSYDVKMKEKGDIPEGYSVSREKKERFSLILESASTNQTSMYLCASSPPMFEPQHFGDGTRLSIL.

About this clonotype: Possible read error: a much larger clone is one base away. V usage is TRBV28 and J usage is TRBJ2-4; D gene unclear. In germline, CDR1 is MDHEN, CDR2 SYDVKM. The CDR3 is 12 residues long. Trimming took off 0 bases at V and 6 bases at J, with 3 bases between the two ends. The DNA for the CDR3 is TGTGCCAGCAGTTTATGGGGAAACATTCAGTACTTC. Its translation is CASSLWGNIQYF.

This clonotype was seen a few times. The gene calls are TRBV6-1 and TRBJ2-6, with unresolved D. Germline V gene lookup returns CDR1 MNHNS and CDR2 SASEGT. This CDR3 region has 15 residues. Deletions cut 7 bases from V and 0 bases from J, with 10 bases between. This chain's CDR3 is CASKPGSSGANVLTF. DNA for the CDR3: TGTGCCAGCAAACCGGGCAGCTCTGGGGCCAACGTCCTGACTTTC.

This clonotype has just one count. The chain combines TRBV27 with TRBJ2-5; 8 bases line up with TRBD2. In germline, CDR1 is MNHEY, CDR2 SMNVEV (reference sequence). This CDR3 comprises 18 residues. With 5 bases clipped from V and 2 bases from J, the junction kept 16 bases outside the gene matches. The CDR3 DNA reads TGTGCCAGCAGTCAGAGCCCCGGGACTAGTAGCTATCAAGAGACCCAGTACTTC. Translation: CASSQSPGTSSYQETQYF.

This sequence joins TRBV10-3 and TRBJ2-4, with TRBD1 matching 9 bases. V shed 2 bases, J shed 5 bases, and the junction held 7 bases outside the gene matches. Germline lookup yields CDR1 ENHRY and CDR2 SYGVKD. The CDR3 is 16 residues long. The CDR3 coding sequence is TGTGCCATCAGTGAGATGCGGACAGGGGTCCAAAACATTCAGTACTTC. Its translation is CAISEMRTGVQNIQYF.

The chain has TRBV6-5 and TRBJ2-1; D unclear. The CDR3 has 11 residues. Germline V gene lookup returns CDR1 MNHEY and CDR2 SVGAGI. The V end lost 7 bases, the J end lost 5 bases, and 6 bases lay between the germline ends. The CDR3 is CASISHNEQFF. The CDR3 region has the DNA TGTGCCAGCATTTCTCACAATGAGCAGTTCTTC.

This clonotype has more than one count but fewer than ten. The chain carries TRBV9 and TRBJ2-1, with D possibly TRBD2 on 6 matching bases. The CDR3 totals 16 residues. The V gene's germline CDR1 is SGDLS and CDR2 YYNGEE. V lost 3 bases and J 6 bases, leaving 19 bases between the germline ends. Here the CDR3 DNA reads TGTGCCAGCAGCGCCCGCAAAGGGACTGGACCCAATGAGCAGTTCTTC. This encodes CASSARKGTGPNEQFF.

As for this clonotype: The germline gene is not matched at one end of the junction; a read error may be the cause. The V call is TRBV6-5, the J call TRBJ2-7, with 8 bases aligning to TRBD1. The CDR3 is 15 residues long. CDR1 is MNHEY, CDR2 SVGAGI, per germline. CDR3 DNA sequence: TGTGCCTGCAGCGTCCTTGACAGGGGCTCCTACGAGCAGTACTTC. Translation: CACSVLDRGSYEQYF.

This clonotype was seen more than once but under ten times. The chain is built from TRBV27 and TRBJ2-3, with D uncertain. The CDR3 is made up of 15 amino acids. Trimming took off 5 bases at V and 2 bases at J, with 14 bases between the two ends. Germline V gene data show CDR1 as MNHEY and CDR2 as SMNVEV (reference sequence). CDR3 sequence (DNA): TGTGCCAGCAGTCCCAGGACCGCTGTCACAGATACGCAGTATTTT. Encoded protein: CASSPRTAVTDTQYF.

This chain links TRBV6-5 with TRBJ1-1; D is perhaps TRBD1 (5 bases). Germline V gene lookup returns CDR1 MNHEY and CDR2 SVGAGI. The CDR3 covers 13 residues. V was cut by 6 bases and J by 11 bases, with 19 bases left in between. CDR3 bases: TGTGCCAGCAGCCCCCTTTTAGGGGCGAGGGCTTTCTTT. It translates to CASSPLLGARAFF.

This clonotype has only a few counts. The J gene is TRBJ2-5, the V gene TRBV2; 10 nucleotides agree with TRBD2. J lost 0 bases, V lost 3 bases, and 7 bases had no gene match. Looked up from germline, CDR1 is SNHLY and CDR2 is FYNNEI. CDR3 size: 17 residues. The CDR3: CASSDVGLAVYQETQYF. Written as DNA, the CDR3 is TGTGCCAGCAGTGATGTCGGACTAGCGGTGTACCAAGAGACCCAGTACTTC.

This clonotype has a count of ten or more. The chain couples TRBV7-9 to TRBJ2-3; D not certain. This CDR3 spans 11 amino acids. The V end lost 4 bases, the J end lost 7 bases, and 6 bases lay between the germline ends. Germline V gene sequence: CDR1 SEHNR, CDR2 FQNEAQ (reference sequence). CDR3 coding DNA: TGTGCCAGCAGCTCAGCGAATACGCAGTATTTT. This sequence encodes CASSSANTQYF.

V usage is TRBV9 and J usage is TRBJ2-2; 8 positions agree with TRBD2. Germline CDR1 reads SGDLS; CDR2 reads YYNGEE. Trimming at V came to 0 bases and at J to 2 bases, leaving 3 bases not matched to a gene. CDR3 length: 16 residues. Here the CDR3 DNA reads TGTGCCAGCAGCGTAGGCCTAGCGGGCAACACCGGGGAGCTGTTTTTT. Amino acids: CASSVGLAGNTGELFF.

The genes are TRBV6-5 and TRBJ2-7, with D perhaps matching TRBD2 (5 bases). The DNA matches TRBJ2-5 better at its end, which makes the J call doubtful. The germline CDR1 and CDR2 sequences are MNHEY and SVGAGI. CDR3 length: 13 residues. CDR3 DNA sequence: TGTGCCAGCAGTCGGGGTGTCTCGGGGACCCAGTACTTC. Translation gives CASSRGVSGTQYF.